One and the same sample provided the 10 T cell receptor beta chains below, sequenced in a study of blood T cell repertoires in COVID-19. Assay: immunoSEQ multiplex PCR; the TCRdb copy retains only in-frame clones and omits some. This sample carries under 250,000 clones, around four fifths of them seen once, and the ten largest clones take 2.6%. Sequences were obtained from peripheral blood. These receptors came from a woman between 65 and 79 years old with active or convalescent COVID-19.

The CDR3 DNA reads TGTGCCAGCGCCGTTTTTAATGCGGGAGTTGGTGAAAAACTGTTTTTT. Translating gives CASAVFNAGVGEKLFF. V usage is TRBV3-1 (or the pseudogene TRBV3-2) and J usage is TRBJ1-4; D unresolved. Germline V gene sequence: CDR1 LGHDT, CDR2 YNNKEL (reference sequence). The V and J ends lost 8 bases and 7 bases respectively, with 23 bases between them. The CDR3 consists of 16 residues.

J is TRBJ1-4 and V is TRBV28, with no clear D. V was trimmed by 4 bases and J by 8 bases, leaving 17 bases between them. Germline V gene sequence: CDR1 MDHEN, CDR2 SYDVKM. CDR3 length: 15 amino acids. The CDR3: CASSWLTGSGEKLFF. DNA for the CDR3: TGTGCCAGCAGTTGGCTGACCGGGAGTGGGGAAAAACTGTTTTTT. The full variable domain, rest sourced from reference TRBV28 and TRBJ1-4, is DVKVTQSSRYLVKRTGEKVFLECVQDMDHENMFWYRQDPGLGLRLIYFSYDVKMKEKGDIPEGYSVSREKKERFSLILESASTNQTSMYLCASSWLTGSGEKLFFGSGTQLSVL.

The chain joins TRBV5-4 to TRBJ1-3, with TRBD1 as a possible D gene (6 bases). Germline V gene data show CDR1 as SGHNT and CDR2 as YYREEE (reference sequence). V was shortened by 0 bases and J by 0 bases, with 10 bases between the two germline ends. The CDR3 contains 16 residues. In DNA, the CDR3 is TGTGCCAGCAGCTTGGCCCGGACAGACTCTGGAAACACCATATATTTT. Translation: CASSLARTDSGNTIYF.

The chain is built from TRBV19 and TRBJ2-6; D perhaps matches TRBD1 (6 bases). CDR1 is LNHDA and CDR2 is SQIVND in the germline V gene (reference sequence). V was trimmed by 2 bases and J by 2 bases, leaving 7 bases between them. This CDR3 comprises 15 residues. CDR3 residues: CASSITGTGANVLTF. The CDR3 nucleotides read TGTGCCAGTAGTATAACAGGGACTGGGGCCAACGTCCTGACTTTC.

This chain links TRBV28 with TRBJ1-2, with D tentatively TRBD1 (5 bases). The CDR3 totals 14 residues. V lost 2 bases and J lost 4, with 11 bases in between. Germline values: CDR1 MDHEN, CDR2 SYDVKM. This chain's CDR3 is CASSLGQEIYGYTF. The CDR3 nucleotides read TGTGCCAGCAGTTTAGGACAAGAGATCTATGGCTACACCTTC.

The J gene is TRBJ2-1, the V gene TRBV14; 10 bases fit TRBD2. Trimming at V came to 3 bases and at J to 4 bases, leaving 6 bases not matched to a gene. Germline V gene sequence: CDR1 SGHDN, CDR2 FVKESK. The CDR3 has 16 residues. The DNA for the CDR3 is TGTGCCAGCAGCCAGGCTAAGACTAGCGGGTACAATGAGCAGTTCTTC. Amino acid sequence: CASSQAKTSGYNEQFF.

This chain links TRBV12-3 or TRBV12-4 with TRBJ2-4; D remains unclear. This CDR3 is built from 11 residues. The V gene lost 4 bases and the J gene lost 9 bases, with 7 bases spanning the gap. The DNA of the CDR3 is TGTGCCAGCAGTTCCCACATCATTCAGTACTTC. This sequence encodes CASSSHIIQYF.

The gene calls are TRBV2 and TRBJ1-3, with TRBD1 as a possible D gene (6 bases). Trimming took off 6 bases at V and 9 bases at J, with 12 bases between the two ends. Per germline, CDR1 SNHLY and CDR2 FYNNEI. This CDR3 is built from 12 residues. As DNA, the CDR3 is TGTGCCAGCAGCGCCCCACAGGGCACCATATATTTT. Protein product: CASSAPQGTIYF.

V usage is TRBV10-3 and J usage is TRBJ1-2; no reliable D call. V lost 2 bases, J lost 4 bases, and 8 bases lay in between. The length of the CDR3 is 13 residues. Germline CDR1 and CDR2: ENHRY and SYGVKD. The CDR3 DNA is TGTGCCATCAGTGAGAAAGGGAGCTATGGCTACACCTTC. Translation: CAISEKGSYGYTF.

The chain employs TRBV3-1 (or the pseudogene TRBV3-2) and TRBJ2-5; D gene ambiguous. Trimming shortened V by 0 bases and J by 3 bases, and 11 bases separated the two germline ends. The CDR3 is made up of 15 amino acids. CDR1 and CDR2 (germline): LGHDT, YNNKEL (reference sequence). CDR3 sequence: CASSQDGGLKETQYF. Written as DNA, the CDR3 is TGTGCCAGCAGCCAAGACGGCGGTCTTAAAGAGACCCAGTACTTC.